This T cell receptor (beta chain) was observed in a study of blood T cells in healthy people across ages. Overall study findings and caveats: Across the age range, TCR beta diversity per million T cells fell in a roughly linear way.

With respect to this clonotype: What it binds is not known.

The sample providers were healthy Caucasian people from Russia, aged roughly 6 to 90. The second PCR ran about 6 to 12 cycles with a sample-barcoded 5' primer and J-beta primers. Every cDNA molecule carried a tag from a template-switch adaptor bearing 12 random nucleotides. TCRdb recomputed calls from the 5' RACE reads with MiXCR, one row per CDR3 protein. The sample consists of 590,000 or so distinct CDR3 sequences, under 30% of them appearing once. Germline CDR1 and CDR2: SGDLS and YYNGEE. Trimming took off 2 bases at V and 1 base at J, with 21 bases between the two ends. CDR3 size: 18 residues. The TCR was taken from a woman at least 80 years old in good health. The gene calls are TRBV9 and TRBJ1-1; tentative D call: TRBD1 (6 bases). The sample consisted of blood. Here the CDR3 DNA reads TGTGCCAGCAGCGTGGGGGCCGAATGGGACGTAGGGAACACTGAAGCTTTCTTT. As protein: CASSVGAEWDVGNTEAFF.